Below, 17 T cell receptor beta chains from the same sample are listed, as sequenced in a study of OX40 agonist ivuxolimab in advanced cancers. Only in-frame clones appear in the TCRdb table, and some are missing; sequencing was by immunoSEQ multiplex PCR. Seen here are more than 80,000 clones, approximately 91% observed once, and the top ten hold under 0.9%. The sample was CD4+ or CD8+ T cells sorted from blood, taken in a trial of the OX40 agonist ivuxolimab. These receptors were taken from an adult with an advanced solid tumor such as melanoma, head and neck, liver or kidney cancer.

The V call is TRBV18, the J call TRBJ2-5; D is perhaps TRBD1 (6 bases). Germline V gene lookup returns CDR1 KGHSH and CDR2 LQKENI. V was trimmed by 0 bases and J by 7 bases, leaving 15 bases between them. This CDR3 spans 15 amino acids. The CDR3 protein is CASSPPVQGTATQYF. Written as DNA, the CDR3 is TGTGCCAGCTCACCACCGGTTCAGGGGACGGCGACCCAGTACTTC.

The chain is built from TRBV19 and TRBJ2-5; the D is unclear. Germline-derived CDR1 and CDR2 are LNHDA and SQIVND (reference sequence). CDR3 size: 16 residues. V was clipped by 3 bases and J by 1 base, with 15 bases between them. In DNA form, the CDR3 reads TGTGCCAGTAGTATCTCCCCCCGGGCAGTCCAAGAGACCCAGTACTTC. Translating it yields CASSISPRAVQETQYF.

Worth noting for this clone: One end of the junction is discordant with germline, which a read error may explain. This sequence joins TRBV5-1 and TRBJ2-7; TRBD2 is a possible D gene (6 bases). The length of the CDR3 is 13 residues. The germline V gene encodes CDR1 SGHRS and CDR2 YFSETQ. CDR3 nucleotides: TGCGCCAGCAACTTGCGGGATCTCTACGAGCAGTACTTC. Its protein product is CASNLRDLYEQYF.

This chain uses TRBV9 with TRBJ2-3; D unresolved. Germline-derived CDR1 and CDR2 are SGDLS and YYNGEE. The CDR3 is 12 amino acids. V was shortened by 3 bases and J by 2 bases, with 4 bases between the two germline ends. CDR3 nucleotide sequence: TGTGCCAGCAGCGGCCCCACAGATACGCAGTATTTT. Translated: CASSGPTDTQYF.

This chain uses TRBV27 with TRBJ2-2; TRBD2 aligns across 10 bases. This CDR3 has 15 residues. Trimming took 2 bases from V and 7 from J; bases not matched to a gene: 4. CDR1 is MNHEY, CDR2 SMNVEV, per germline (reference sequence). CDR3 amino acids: CASSLRTSGVGELFF. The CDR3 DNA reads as TGTGCCAGCAGTTTAAGAACTAGCGGGGTCGGGGAGCTGTTTTTT.

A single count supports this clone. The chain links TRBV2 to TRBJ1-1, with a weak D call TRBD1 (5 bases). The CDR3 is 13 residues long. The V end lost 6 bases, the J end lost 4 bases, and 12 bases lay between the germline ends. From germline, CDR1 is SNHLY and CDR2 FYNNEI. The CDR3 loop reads CASSGLGATEAFF. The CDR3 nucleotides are TGTGCCAGCAGCGGCTTAGGGGCCACTGAAGCTTTCTTT.

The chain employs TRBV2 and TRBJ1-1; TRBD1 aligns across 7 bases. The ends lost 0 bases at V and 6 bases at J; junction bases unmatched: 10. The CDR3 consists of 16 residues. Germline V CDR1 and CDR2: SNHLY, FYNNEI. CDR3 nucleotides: TGTGCCAGCAGTGAAGCCCAGACAGGGCGGGCGGCTGAAGCTTTCTTT. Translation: CASSEAQTGRAAEAFF.

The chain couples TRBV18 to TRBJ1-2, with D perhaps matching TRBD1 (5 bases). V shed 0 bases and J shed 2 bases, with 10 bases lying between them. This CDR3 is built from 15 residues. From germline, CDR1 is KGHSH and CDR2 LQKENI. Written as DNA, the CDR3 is TGTGCCAGCTCACCACCCCCGGCAGGGAACTATGGCTACACCTTC. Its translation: CASSPPPAGNYGYTF.

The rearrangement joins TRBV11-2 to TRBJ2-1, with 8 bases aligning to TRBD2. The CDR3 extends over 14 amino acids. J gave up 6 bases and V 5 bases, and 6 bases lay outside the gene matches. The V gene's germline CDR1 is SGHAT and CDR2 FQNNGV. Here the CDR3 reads CASSALAGRNEQFF. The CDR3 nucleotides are TGTGCCAGCAGCGCATTAGCGGGACGCAATGAGCAGTTCTTC.

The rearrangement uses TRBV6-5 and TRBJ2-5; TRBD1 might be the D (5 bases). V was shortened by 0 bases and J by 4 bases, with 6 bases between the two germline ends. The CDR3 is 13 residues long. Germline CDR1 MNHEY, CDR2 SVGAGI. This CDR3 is CASSYSRGETQYF. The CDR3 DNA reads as TGTGCCAGCAGTTACTCAAGGGGAGAGACCCAGTACTTC.

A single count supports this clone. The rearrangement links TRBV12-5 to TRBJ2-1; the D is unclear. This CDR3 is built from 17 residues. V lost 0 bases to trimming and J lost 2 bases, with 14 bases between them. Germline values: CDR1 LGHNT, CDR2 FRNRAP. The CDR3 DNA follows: TGTGCTAGTGGTTTGGTATTTAGTACCACGACCTACAATGAGCAGTTCTTC. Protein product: CASGLVFSTTTYNEQFF.

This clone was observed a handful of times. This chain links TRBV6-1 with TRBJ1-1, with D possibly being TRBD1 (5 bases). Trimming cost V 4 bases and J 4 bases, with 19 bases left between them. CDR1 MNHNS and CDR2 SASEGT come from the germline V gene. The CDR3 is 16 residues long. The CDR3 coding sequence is TGTGCCAGCAGTGGACCGCTCGGGGCGGTCAGCACTGAAGCTTTCTTT. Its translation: CASSGPLGAVSTEAFF.

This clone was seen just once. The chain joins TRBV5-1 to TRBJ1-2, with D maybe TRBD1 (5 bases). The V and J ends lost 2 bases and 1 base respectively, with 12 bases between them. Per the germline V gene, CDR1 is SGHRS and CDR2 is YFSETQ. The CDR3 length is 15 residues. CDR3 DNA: TGCGCCAGCAGCTTTATAGGGGCAGTTAACTATGGCTACACCTTC. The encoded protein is CASSFIGAVNYGYTF.

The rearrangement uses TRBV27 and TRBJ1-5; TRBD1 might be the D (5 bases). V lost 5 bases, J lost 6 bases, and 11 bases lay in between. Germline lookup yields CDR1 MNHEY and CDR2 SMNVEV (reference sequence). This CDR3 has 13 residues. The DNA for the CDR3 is TGTGCCAGCAGTCTCCAGGGCGGTCAGCCCCAGCATTTT. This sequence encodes CASSLQGGQPQHF.

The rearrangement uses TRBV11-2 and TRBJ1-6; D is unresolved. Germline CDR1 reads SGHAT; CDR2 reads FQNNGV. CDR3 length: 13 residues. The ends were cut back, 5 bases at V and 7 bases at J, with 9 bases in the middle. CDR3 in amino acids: CASSPDWNSPLHF. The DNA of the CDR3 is TGTGCCAGCAGCCCCGACTGGAATTCACCCCTCCACTTT.

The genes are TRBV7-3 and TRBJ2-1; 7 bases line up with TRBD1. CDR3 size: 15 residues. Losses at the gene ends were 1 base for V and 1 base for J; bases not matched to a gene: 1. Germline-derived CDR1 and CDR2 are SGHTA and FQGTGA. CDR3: CASSLIQGSYNEQFF. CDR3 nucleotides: TGTGCCAGCAGCTTAATACAGGGGTCCTACAATGAGCAGTTCTTC.

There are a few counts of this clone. The CDR3 is CASSLDPRGVNEAFF. The CDR3 nucleotides read TGTGCCAGCAGCTTGGATCCTAGGGGTGTGAACGAAGCTTTCTTT. This chain connects TRBV5-4 to TRBJ1-1; TRBD1 might be the D (5 bases). Germline CDR1 and CDR2: SGHNT and YYREEE (reference sequence). The V end lost 0 bases, the J end lost 8 bases, and 17 bases lay between the germline ends. The CDR3 length is 15 residues.